This T cell receptor beta chain was sequenced for a study of blood T cells in healthy people across ages. Study results and caveats: Researchers said unsorted PBMCs prevented a conclusive naive versus antigen-experienced comparison. The CMV status of each donor remained undetermined, and this could have confounded shifts in expanded clonotypes.

This clonotype was detected only a few times. What it binds is unknown. Extractions gave at least 5.5 micrograms of total RNA per sample. Using a J-beta primer mix together with a sample-barcoded 5' primer, a second PCR was run for roughly 7 to 11 cycles. TCRdb re-called the 5' RACE reads through MiXCR, storing one row per CDR3 protein. This sample has 1.5 million to 2 million distinct CDR3 sequences, with roughly 30% found just once. V lost 4 bases to trimming and J lost 0 bases, with 15 bases between them. CDR3 length: 16 amino acids. Germline V CDR1 and CDR2: MGHRA, YSYEKL. Specimen: blood. J is TRBJ1-2 and V is TRBV4-1; maybe TRBD1 (5 bases). The sequence was collected from a woman aged 25-40 years in good health. This CDR3 is CASSRLPDSSNYGYTF. CDR3 DNA: TGCGCCAGCAGCCGTCTCCCTGACAGTTCTAACTATGGCTACACCTTC.